The 8 T cell receptor beta chains in this list originate from one sample, sequenced in a study of tumor and adjacent non-tumor tissue in lung cancer. RNA was extracted from bulk tissue without any cell sorting. TCRbeta libraries were built with three rounds of nested PCR, modified from ARM-PCR. Each CDR3 protein gets one entry after TCRdb re-called the multiplex PCR reads with MiXCR. The sample has roughly 70,000 distinct CDR3 sequences; more than 70% are singletons. The sequenced sample was lung tumor tissue. These receptors came from a man aged 55 to 70 with non-small cell lung cancer.

Of note for this clonotype: A read error is likely, as this CDR3 ends without the conserved phenylalanine or tryptophan. The chain is built from TRBV20-1 and TRBJ2-3, with 11 bases identical to TRBD2. Per the germline V gene, CDR1 is DFQATT and CDR2 is SNEGSKA (reference sequence). This CDR3 has 15 amino acids. The CDR3 region is CNARTSGLSTDTQYS. The CDR3 DNA reads as TGCAATGCTCGGACTAGCGGGCTCAGCACAGATACGCAGTATTCT.

This clonotype occurred many times. The chain has TRBV10-3 and TRBJ2-3; no definite D call. The CDR3 totals 11 residues. V lost 8 bases and J lost 2, with 5 bases in between. Germline V gene lookup returns CDR1 ENHRY and CDR2 SYGVKD. CDR3: CAIQATDTQYF. CDR3 nucleotide sequence: TGTGCCATCCAGGCCACAGATACGCAGTATTTT.

The chain has TRBV20-1 and TRBJ2-3; 7 nucleotides align to TRBD2. CDR1 DFQATT and CDR2 SNEGSKA come from the germline V gene (reference sequence). V lost 6 bases to trimming and J lost 4 bases; unmatched junction nucleotides: 16. This CDR3 has 16 amino acids. CDR3 coding DNA: TGCAGTGCCAAACAAAGCGGGATGGCCCGGCCAGATACGCAGTATTTT. Protein: CSAKQSGMARPDTQYF.

A word on this clonotype: The junction differs from germline at one of its ends, possibly a read error. V is TRBV5-4 and J is TRBJ1-2; D is ambiguous. The CDR3 has 12 amino acids. In germline, CDR1 is SGHNT, CDR2 YYREEE (reference sequence). CDR3 nucleotides: TGTGCCAGCAGCTTAGATAACTATGGCTACATCTTC. Its protein is CASSLDNYGYIF.

This clonotype was detected ten times or more. A junction end diverges from the germline sequence, so it may reflect a read error. The chain joins TRBV20-1 to TRBJ1-2; D perhaps matches TRBD1 (5 bases). Germline V gene sequence: CDR1 DFQATT, CDR2 SNEGSKA (reference sequence). This CDR3 has 8 amino acids. The CDR3 reads CSASWGRF. The DNA of the CDR3 is TGCAGTGCTAGTTGGGGCAGATTC.

In the case of this clonotype: This CDR3 is missing its conserved last phenylalanine or tryptophan, likely due to a read error. The chain uses TRBV6-5 and TRBJ1-1; no clear D gene. CDR1 and CDR2 from the germline V gene are MNHEY and SVGAGI. The CDR3 has 14 residues. The CDR3 coding sequence is TGTGACAGCAGTTACTCGATCTGGAACACTGAAGCTTTCTGT. Its protein is CDSSYSIWNTEAFC.

For this clonotype: The germline gene is not matched at one end of the junction; a read error may be the cause. This chain links TRBV28 with TRBJ1-2; D is possibly TRBD1 (5 bases). The CDR3 has 14 amino acids. Germline CDR1 is MDHEN and CDR2 is SYDVKM. CDR3 residues: CARSSGGTPHGYTF. DNA for the CDR3: TGTGCCCGCAGTTCGGGGGGTACACCTCATGGCTACACTTTC.

Note on this clonotype: Because it lacks the conserved phenylalanine or tryptophan at the end, this CDR3 is likely a read error. The DNA is omitted, as the CDR3 cannot be located on it reliably, and the CDR3 follows TCRdb's listing. CDR3 sequence reads: CSVAGTSEASYEPYL. The gene calls are TRBV20-1 and TRBJ2-7; the D call of TRBD2 is as the table states it, not checked on the DNA. In germline, CDR1 is DFQATT, CDR2 SNEGSKA (reference sequence). 15 amino acids form the CDR3, both terminal residues included.